Listed below are T cell receptor beta chains from one sample, sequenced in a study of T cell repertoires in cytomegalovirus infection. TCRdb used MiXCR to reprocess the reads, holding one entry per CDR3 protein. This table has 27,000 or so distinct CDR3 sequences, around 19% appearing once. Their cognate antigens are unknown. The input for sequencing was CD8+ T cells from cultured PBMCs, taken from culture after CMV antigen stimulation. These receptors were collected from a human donor in good health (CMV status not recorded). Some clones in this sample may be carry-over from other donors' samples. The CDR3 runs from the conserved cysteine through the conserved F or W. A D gene is named only where the DNA matches it firmly. Expanded clones get a size class; other rows say once, few or many, or leave the size out.

J gene | D gene | clone size | V gene | CDR3 DNA | CDR3 protein
TRBJ1-5 | TRBD1 | - | TRBV12-3/TRBV12-4 | TGTGCCAGCAGTTTAGAGGACAGGCACTACGGCAATCAGCCCCAGCATTTT | CASSLEDRHYGNQPQHF
TRBJ1-2 | - | few | TRBV6-8 | TGTGCCAGCACCCCAGGACGGGGAGGTGGTGGCTACACCTTC | CASTPGRGGGGYTF
TRBJ2-3 | TRBD2 | - | TRBV7-6 | TGTGCCAGCAGCTTAGGAGCGGGAGTGACAGATACGCAGTATTTT | CASSLGAGVTDTQYF
TRBJ2-2 | - | - | TRBV24-1 | TGTGCCACCAGTGATTTCGGCAGGGGGGACACCGGGGAGCTGTTTTTT | CATSDFGRGDTGELFF
TRBJ1-5 | - | many | TRBV27 | TGTGCCAGCAGTTTATCGTACAATCAGCCCCAGCATTTT | CASSLSYNQPQHF
TRBJ1-2 | - | - | TRBV7-9 | TGTGCCAGCAGCTTTGAGACCCGGAGCGGCTACACCTTC | CASSFETRSGYTF
TRBJ1-1 | - | - | TRBV7-2 | TGTGCCAGCAGCCCAGGACATACGTTCACTGAAGCTTTCTTT | CASSPGHTFTEAFF
TRBJ1-1 | - | - | TRBV27 | TGTGCCAGCAGCATCAACGGCGGCACTGAAGCTTTCTTT | CASSINGGTEAFF
TRBJ1-4 | - | few | TRBV4-3 | TGCGCCAGCAGCCAAGATGAAGTGGGGGCAACTAATGAAAAACTGTTTTTT | CASSQDEVGATNEKLFF
TRBJ2-7 | - | few | TRBV7-9 | TGTGCCAGCAGCTTAGGGTCTTCGGGCTACGAGCAGTACTTC | CASSLGSSGYEQYF
TRBJ1-1 | - | few | TRBV7-2 | TGTGCCAGCAGCTTAGTCCCTACAACAGGGCAGACTGAAGCTTTCTTT | CASSLVPTTGQTEAFF
TRBJ2-2 | - | - | TRBV6-2/TRBV6-3 | TGTGCCAGCAGTTCCAGGGGTTTCACCGGGGAGCTGTTTTTT | CASSSRGFTGELFF
TRBJ2-7 | TRBD1 | - | TRBV7-9 | TGTGCCAGCAGCTCCTGGGACAGGTCCTACGAGCAGTACTTC | CASSSWDRSYEQYF
TRBJ1-6 | - | - | TRBV6-5 | TGTGCCAGCAGAACTGGGGTGGGATCCTATAATTCACCCCTCCACTTT | CASRTGVGSYNSPLHF
TRBJ2-1 | - | few | TRBV6-2/TRBV6-3 | TGTGCCAGCAGTTACTTTCAGGCACGGTCCTACAATGAGCAGTTCTTC | CASSYFQARSYNEQFF